This is a list of T cell receptor beta chains from one sample in a study of T cell clones after liver transplantation. Assay used: immunoSEQ multiplex PCR; TCRdb lists only in-frame clones, some missing. Among tens of thousands of clones listed, approximately 95% were seen once. This sample comprised CD8+ T cells from blood, obtained less than 28 months after liver transplant. The receptors shown here come from a human patient who received a liver transplant. Some T cells may have originated in the graft donor. CDR3s include the opening cysteine and the closing phenylalanine or tryptophan. D genes are given only for firm matches. Only some rows state a clone size, as once, few, many or a class for expanded clones.

J	size	D	V	DNA	CDR3
TRBJ2-1	medium-sized	-	TRBV5-4	TGTGCCAGCAGCTCCAGGGACTCGAGCTCCTACAATGAGCAGTTCTTC	CASSSRDSSSYNEQFF
TRBJ2-5	-	-	TRBV9	TGTGCCAGCAGCGTAACGGGGCGGAACCAAGAGACCCAGTACTTC	CASSVTGRNQETQYF
TRBJ2-7	-	-	TRBV7-8	TGTGCCAGCAGCCTCCGGAGAGGGAACTACGAGCAGTACTTC	CASSLRRGNYEQYF
TRBJ2-7	-	TRBD1	TRBV10-2	TGCGCCAGCAACCCGGGACAGCCGTTCTACGAGCAGTACTTC	CASNPGQPFYEQYF
TRBJ2-7	-	-	TRBV5-1	TGCGCCAGCAGCTTGGTCGGAGGGCGCTACGAGCAGTACTTC	CASSLVGGRYEQYF
TRBJ2-7	-	-	TRBV7-6	TGTGCCAGCAGCTTAGCGGGGCGCTACGAGCAGTACTTC	CASSLAGRYEQYF
TRBJ1-2	-	-	TRBV5-8	TGTGCCAGCAGCTTCGAAGCGGGCTACACCTTC	CASSFEAGYTF
TRBJ2-1	-	-	TRBV9	TGTGCCAGCAGCGTAGACTGGGACAATGAGCAGTTCTTC	CASSVDWDNEQFF
TRBJ1-1	-	-	TRBV7-9	TGTGCCAGCAGCCCGGTCATGAACACTGAAGCTTTCTTT	CASSPVMNTEAFF
TRBJ1-3	once	-	TRBV9	TGTGCCAGCAGCGGGAGCTCTGGAAACACCATATATTTT	CASSGSSGNTIYF
TRBJ2-3	-	-	TRBV13	TGTGCCAGCAGCCCCCCACTCACAGATACGCAGTATTTT	CASSPPLTDTQYF
TRBJ2-1	once	TRBD1	TRBV12-5	TGTGCTAGTGGTTCAGGGGGCGATGAGCAGTTCTTC	CASGSGGDEQFF
TRBJ2-7	-	-	TRBV5-1	TGCGCCAGCAGCACAGGGACGGGCTACGAGCAGTACTTC	CASSTGTGYEQYF
TRBJ2-3	-	-	TRBV13	TGTGCCAGCAAGCCAGCAGGGGGAGGGGTTCATGATACGCAGTATTTT	CASKPAGGGVHDTQYF
TRBJ2-2	-	-	TRBV11-3	TGTGCCAGCAGCTTGGGACCAACCGGGGAGCTGTTTTTT	CASSLGPTGELFF
TRBJ2-5	-	TRBD1	TRBV6-5	TGTGCCAGCAGTTACTCGGGACAGGGACCAGAGACCCAGTACTTC	CASSYSGQGPETQYF
TRBJ2-7	-	TRBD2	TRBV6-1	TGTGCCAGCAGTGAGGGACTAGCGGGAGTCTACGAGCAGTACTTC	CASSEGLAGVYEQYF
TRBJ2-7	-	-	TRBV19	TGTGCCAGTACGGCCCACTACCCCTACGAGCAGTACTTC	CASTAHYPYEQYF
TRBJ2-6	-	-	TRBV12-1	TGTGCCAGCAGCGACAATCATGGACAAAGTCGGGCCAACGTCCTGACTTTC	CASSDNHGQSRANVLTF